This TCR beta chain was observed in a study of shared clonotypes between healthy human individuals. Study as a whole: Donor composition was a couple of women and a few men, aged 18 to 49.

The table came from immunoSEQ multiplex PCR; TCRdb's copy has only in-frame clones and leaves some out. Found here are about 560,000 clones, roughly four fifths of them singletons; the top ten hold 12%. The V segment lost 3 bases and the J segment 6 bases; nucleotides outside the gene matches: 5. The CDR3 extends over 13 amino acids. In germline, CDR1 is GTSNPN, CDR2 SVGIG (reference sequence). Recent acute infections and vaccinations were absent in the healthy HIV-negative adult donors. Sequenced material: PBMCs. The gene calls are TRBV30 and TRBJ1-1; 9 bases line up with TRBD1. The TCR comes from a woman in her forties in good health. Some clones in this sample may be carry-over from other donors' samples. The DNA of the CDR3 is TGTGCCTGGAGCAAACGACAGGGGGCTGAAGCTTTCTTT. Translation: CAWSKRQGAEAFF.